This T cell receptor beta chain appears in the sequencing data of a study of CD8 T cells in Susac syndrome. Random hexamers were used to reverse transcribe 0.5 to 1 ug of RNA. TCRdb reprocessed the immunoSEQ multiplex PCR reads with MiXCR, giving one entry per CDR3 protein. The repertoire consists of fewer than 350,000 distinct CDR3 sequences, with just over 90% occurring once and the leading ten covering about 0.07%. The receptor comes from a human donor with multiple sclerosis. The sample taken for sequencing was CD4+ T cells from PBMCs.

CDR3 in DNA: TGTGCCAGCAGCGGAATAGCGGACCAGCAGTTCTTC. This encodes CASSGIADQQFF. J is TRBJ2-1 and V is TRBV7-9; D perhaps matches TRBD2 (6 bases). Germline CDR1 is SEHNR and CDR2 is FQNEAQ (reference sequence). V lost 5 bases and J lost 11, with 13 bases in between. This CDR3 comprises 12 residues.